This T cell receptor (beta chain) was captured in a study of neoadjuvant anti-PD-1 for oral cavity cancer. Per the germline V gene, CDR1 is MNHNS and CDR2 is SASEGT. The CDR3 consists of 14 residues. The V end was cut by 2 bases, the J end by 0 bases, with 7 bases between. Measured with immunoSEQ multiplex PCR; TCRdb has only the in-frame clones, and not every one. The sample gives roughly 16,000 clones, approximately 68% of which show up once; 2.5% to 3% is in the top ten. The starting material was PBMCs, obtained before nivolumab (anti-PD-1) treatment. V usage is TRBV6-1 and J usage is TRBJ1-2; D unclear. The receptor comes from a person aged 35-79 years with oral cavity squamous cell carcinoma. CDR3 amino acids: CASSEWVSNYGYTF. As DNA, the CDR3 is TGTGCCAGCAGTGAATGGGTATCTAACTATGGCTACACCTTC.